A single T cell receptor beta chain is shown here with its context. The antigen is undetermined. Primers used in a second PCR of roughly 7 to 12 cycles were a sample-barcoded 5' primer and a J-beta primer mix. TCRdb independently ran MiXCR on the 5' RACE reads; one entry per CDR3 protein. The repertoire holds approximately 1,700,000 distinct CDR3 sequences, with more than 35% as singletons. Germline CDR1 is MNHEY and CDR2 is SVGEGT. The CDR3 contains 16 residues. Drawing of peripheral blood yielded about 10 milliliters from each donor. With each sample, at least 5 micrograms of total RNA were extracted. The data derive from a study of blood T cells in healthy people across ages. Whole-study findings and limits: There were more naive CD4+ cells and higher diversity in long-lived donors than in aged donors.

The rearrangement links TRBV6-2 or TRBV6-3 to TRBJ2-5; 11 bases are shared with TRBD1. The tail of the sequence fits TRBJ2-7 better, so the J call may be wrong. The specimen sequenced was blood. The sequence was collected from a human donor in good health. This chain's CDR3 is CASSYSRDRGSNEQYF. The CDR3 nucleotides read TGTGCCAGCAGTTACTCGAGGGACAGGGGGTCCAACGAGCAGTACTTC.